The 9 T cell receptor beta chains presented below share a single source sample, sequenced in a study of shared clonotypes between healthy human individuals. Naivety among CD8 cells was defined by CD45RO negativity and positive CCR7 selection, thereby excluding terminally differentiated effector memory CD45RA+ cells. Sequencing was performed with immunoSEQ multiplex PCR; in TCRdb, only in-frame clones are kept and a portion is missing. Of about 2.1 million clones listed, 93% are singletons. The sequenced sample consisted of naive CD8+ T cells from PBMCs. These receptors all stem from a man aged 18-30 years in good health. Some clones in this sample may be carry-over from other donors' samples.

The chain employs TRBV5-1 and TRBJ2-1, with unresolved D. This CDR3 has 15 residues. CDR1 is SGHRS, CDR2 YFSETQ, per germline. The germline V and J ends were trimmed by 4 bases and 3 bases, with 14 bases remaining between them. CDR3 amino acids: CASSPGSGFYNEQFF. The CDR3 bases are TGCGCCAGCAGCCCCGGGTCCGGGTTCTACAATGAGCAGTTCTTC.

This chain joins TRBV7-2 and TRBJ2-7; TRBD1 agrees at 9 bases. Germline assignment: CDR1 SGHTA and CDR2 FQGNSA. After removal of 10 bases from V and 2 bases from J, the junction contained 9 bases not matched to a gene. This CDR3 has 14 amino acids. The CDR3 loop reads CATSRDRVAYEQYF. In DNA form, the CDR3 reads TGTGCCACCTCCCGGGACAGGGTAGCCTACGAGCAGTACTTC.

This rearrangement joins TRBV6-1 to TRBJ2-3; D is uncertain. Trimming cost V 5 bases and J 3 bases, with 9 bases left between them. The germline V gene has CDR1 MNHNS and CDR2 SASEGT. The CDR3 loop spans 13 amino acids. The CDR3 loop reads CASSTDGTDTQYF. The DNA for the CDR3 is TGTGCCAGCAGTACGGACGGTACAGATACGCAGTATTTT.

This CDR3 is CASHAEQYF. CDR3 coding DNA: TGCGCCAGCCACGCCGAGCAGTACTTC. This chain connects TRBV5-1 to TRBJ2-7, with D uncertain. Trimming stripped 7 bases from V and 6 bases from J, with 5 bases between. The CDR3 extends over 9 amino acids. The germline gives CDR1 SGHRS, CDR2 YFSETQ.

This chain links TRBV27 with TRBJ2-7; possibly TRBD1 or TRBD2 for D (6 bases each). CDR1 is MNHEY, CDR2 SMNVEV, per germline (reference sequence). V shed 6 bases and J shed 5 bases, with 14 bases lying between them. This CDR3 region has 13 residues. CDR3 in DNA: TGTGCCAGCAGGAAGGGGGGTCTAGACGAGCAGTACTTC. It specifies CASRKGGLDEQYF.

The chain uses TRBV7-2 and TRBJ2-7; 11 bases fit TRBD2. The V segment lost 5 bases and the J segment 7 bases; nucleotides outside the gene matches: 16. The germline V gene encodes CDR1 SGHTA and CDR2 FQGNSA. This CDR3 is built from 17 residues. The CDR3 nucleotides read TGTGCCAGCAGCCCAGGGGTAGCGGGAGGGACTCTACGGGAGCAGTACTTC. Protein product: CASSPGVAGGTLREQYF.

CDR3 in amino acids: CASSYSRTNEQYF. The DNA for the CDR3 is TGTGCCAGCAGTTACTCGAGGACGAACGAGCAGTACTTC. J is TRBJ2-7 and V is TRBV6-6; D gene unclear. From germline, CDR1 is MNHNY and CDR2 SVGAGI (reference sequence). The CDR3 spans 13 residues. V was pared by 0 bases and J by 5 bases, with 8 bases between.

This clone showed up just once. The V gene is TRBV7-9, the J gene TRBJ1-1; unclear D gene. V was cut by 1 base and J by 0 bases, with 9 bases left in between. This CDR3 spans 15 amino acids. Germline V gives CDR1 SEHNR, CDR2 FQNEAQ (reference sequence). CDR3 DNA sequence: TGTGCCAGCAGCTTAGTGGCAAGCATGAACACTGAAGCTTTCTTT. It specifies CASSLVASMNTEAFF.

The rearrangement joins TRBV27 to TRBJ2-7, with TRBD2 matching over 10 bases. There are 15 residues in the CDR3. Germline V lookup: CDR1 MNHEY, CDR2 SMNVEV (reference sequence). V lost 4 bases to trimming and J lost 2 bases; unmatched junction nucleotides: 5. CDR3 sequence (DNA): TGTGCCAGCAGTTGGGCTAGCGGGAGTCCCTACGAGCAGTACTTC. Translation gives CASSWASGSPYEQYF.